This T cell receptor (beta chain) was sequenced in a study of T-cell memory formation after mild COVID-19. Across the whole study: Most TCR clusters belonged to a single donor.

Germline lookup yields CDR1 SGHDT and CDR2 YYEEEE. The CDR3 totals 17 residues. J gave up 3 bases and V 2 bases, and 11 bases lay outside the gene matches. In TCRdb, the 5' RACE reads were re-called with MiXCR into one record per CDR3 protein. The table includes roughly 110,000 distinct CDR3 sequences, approximately 17% detected once. Sequenced material: PBMCs or a T cell subset sorted from them (not recorded which). This chain links TRBV5-6 with TRBJ2-7; the match to TRBD2 covers 10 bases. This TCR was sampled from an adult woman who had mild COVID-19 (a few samples of this study predate the infection). Cell type and time point are not known. DNA for the CDR3: TGTGCCAGCAGCTTAGTTCTAGCGGGAGAGGCCCTCTACGAGCAGTACTTC. Amino acid sequence: CASSLVLAGEALYEQYF.